Each of the 18 T cell receptor beta chains below was sequenced from the same sample in a study of cytomegalovirus exposure and HLA in healthy donors. Amplification used 60 Vbeta primers and 13 Jbeta primers. Produced via immunoSEQ multiplex PCR; TCRdb's table is partial and in-frame only. The table has approximately 95,000 clones, about 86% seen once. Sequenced input: PBMCs. These receptor sequences come from a woman in her seventies in good health and CMV-seropositive.

CDR3 sequence reads: CASSPGQGGANVLTF. CDR3 in DNA: TGTGCCAGCAGTCCTGGACAGGGTGGCGCCAACGTCCTGACTTTC. The rearrangement joins TRBV11-3 to TRBJ2-6; 8 nucleotides agree with TRBD1. The V gene's germline CDR1 is SGHNT and CDR2 YENEEA. V gave up 6 bases and J gave up 7 bases; unmatched junction bases: 8. CDR3 size: 15 residues.

The chain has TRBV6-1 and TRBJ1-4; 10 bases fit TRBD1. This CDR3 region has 15 residues. V trimming: 5 bases; J trimming: 5 bases; junction bases outside the gene matches: 5. Germline V gene data show CDR1 as MNHNS and CDR2 as SASEGT. CDR3: CASSTRDRGNEKLFF. In nucleotides, the CDR3 is TGTGCCAGCAGTACCCGGGACAGGGGAAATGAAAAACTGTTTTTT.

The rearrangement uses TRBV30 and TRBJ2-6; 7 bases fit TRBD1. The CDR3 covers 14 residues. Unmatched junction bases numbered 4, after V lost 6 bases and J lost 2 bases. The germline V gene has CDR1 GTSNPN and CDR2 SVGIG (reference sequence). DNA for the CDR3: TGTGCCTGTGTTGACAGGGCTGGGGCCAACGTCCTGACTTTC. It yields the protein CACVDRAGANVLTF.

CDR3 sequence reads: CASSPTTGVNQPQHF. CDR3 in DNA: TGTGCCAGCAGTCCTACGACAGGGGTAAATCAGCCCCAGCATTTT. This chain joins TRBV28 and TRBJ1-5; 8 positions match TRBD1. Trimming removed 5 bases from V and 4 bases from J; junction bases left unmatched: 7. The CDR3 covers 15 residues. The germline V gene has CDR1 MDHEN and CDR2 SYDVKM.

The chain recombines TRBV7-8 with TRBJ2-7; D unclear. The CDR3 consists of 12 residues. Germline values: CDR1 SGHVS, CDR2 FQNEAQ. The V and J ends lost 3 bases and 5 bases respectively, with 8 bases between them. This chain's CDR3 is CASSLGFNEQYF. The CDR3 DNA reads as TGTGCCAGCAGCTTGGGCTTTAACGAGCAGTACTTC.

The rearrangement uses TRBV18 and TRBJ1-4; D ambiguous. CDR3 length: 15 residues. The germline V and J ends were trimmed by 3 bases and 4 bases, with 12 bases remaining between them. Germline CDR1 is KGHSH and CDR2 is LQKENI. In DNA form, the CDR3 reads TGTGCCAGCTCACCGCCGTCACTCTATAATGAAAAACTGTTTTTT. It encodes CASSPPSLYNEKLFF. Full variable domain (outside the CDR3, taken from reference TRBV18 and TRBJ1-4): NAGVMQNPRHLVRRRGQEARLRCSPMKGHSHVYWYRQLPEEGLKFMVYLQKENIIDESGMPKERFSAEFPKEGPSILRIQQVVRGDSAAYFCASSPPSLYNEKLFFGSGTQLSVL.

As DNA, the CDR3 is TGTGCCAGCAGCTTTACAGGGACCTCTGCTGGAAACACCATATATTTT. Its translation: CASSFTGTSAGNTIYF. This sequence joins TRBV7-8 and TRBJ1-3, with D possibly matching TRBD1 (6 bases). The CDR3 length is 16 residues. Germline V gene lookup returns CDR1 SGHVS and CDR2 FQNEAQ. Trimming cost V 3 bases and J 2 bases, with 14 bases left between them.

The CDR3 loop is CASSELASTDTQYF. The CDR3 bases are TGTGCCAGCAGTGAGCTGGCCAGCACAGATACGCAGTATTTT. The chain joins TRBV2 to TRBJ2-3, with D uncertain. V was pared by 3 bases and J by 0 bases, with 7 bases between. CDR1 and CDR2 (germline): SNHLY, FYNNEI. This CDR3 contains 14 residues.

This rearrangement joins TRBV2 to TRBJ2-3; 11 nucleotides agree with TRBD2. The CDR3 is 16 residues long. J lost 11 bases, V lost 1 base, and 11 bases had no gene match. The V gene's germline CDR1 is SNHLY and CDR2 FYNNEI. The CDR3: CASSEGLAGGATGQYF. The CDR3 DNA reads as TGTGCCAGCAGTGAAGGCCTAGCGGGAGGAGCTACGGGGCAGTATTTT. The whole variable domain, remainder taken from reference TRBV2 and TRBJ2-3, is EPEVTQTPSHQVTQMGQEVILRCVPISNHLYFYWYRQILGQKVEFLVSFYNNEISEKSEIFDDQFSVERPDGSNFTLKIRSTKLEDSAMYFCASSEGLAGGATGQYFGPGTRLTVL.

The chain has TRBV2 and TRBJ1-4; D possibly corresponds to TRBD1 (5 bases). There are 14 residues in the CDR3. Germline V gene data show CDR1 as SNHLY and CDR2 as FYNNEI. Trimming took off 3 bases at V and 5 bases at J, with 10 bases between the two ends. The CDR3: CASSERRGNEKLFF. The CDR3 nucleotides read TGTGCCAGCAGTGAGAGGCGGGGGAATGAAAAACTGTTTTTT.

The V gene is TRBV29-1, the J gene TRBJ1-2, with D possibly matching TRBD1 (6 bases). Germline CDR1 and CDR2: SQVTM and ANQGSEA. Trimming shortened V by 6 bases and J by 5 bases, and 22 bases separated the two germline ends. The CDR3 totals 15 residues. The CDR3 spells CSVQPIGGAGYGYTF. The CDR3 nucleotides read TGCAGCGTCCAGCCTATTGGGGGCGCCGGTTATGGCTACACCTTC.

The CDR3 DNA reads TGTGCCTGGAGTGTAGAGGGGGCAGAGACCCAGTACTTC. This codes for CAWSVEGAETQYF. The gene calls are TRBV30 and TRBJ2-5; 7 nucleotides align to TRBD1. The V segment lost 0 bases and the J segment 4 bases; nucleotides outside the gene matches: 2. In germline, CDR1 is GTSNPN, CDR2 SVGIG (reference sequence). The CDR3 is 13 residues long.

The V gene is TRBV30, the J gene TRBJ1-5; 8 nucleotides line up with TRBD1. This CDR3 comprises 15 residues. The V gene end was trimmed by 0 bases and the J gene end by 9 bases; junction bases not matched to a gene: 10. Looked up from germline, CDR1 is GTSNPN and CDR2 is SVGIG (reference sequence). This chain's CDR3 is CAWSVKVQGAWPQHF. In nucleotides, the CDR3 is TGTGCCTGGAGTGTAAAAGTCCAGGGGGCATGGCCCCAGCATTTT.

In its sample, this clone was seen once. V gene TRBV30 combines with J gene TRBJ2-1, with D possibly being TRBD1 (8 bases). The germline gives CDR1 GTSNPN, CDR2 SVGIG (reference sequence). The V gene lost 4 bases and the J gene lost 12 bases, with 25 bases spanning the gap. The CDR3 has 15 residues. CDR3 DNA: TGTGCCTGGAAAAGGGAGGGACAGGCCCGAAGTGGGCAGTTCTTC. Translating gives CAWKREGQARSGQFF.

The chain is built from TRBV30 and TRBJ1-5; a weak D match, TRBD1 (5 bases). The V end was cut by 5 bases, the J end by 5 bases, with 16 bases between. The CDR3 totals 14 residues. Germline CDR1 is GTSNPN and CDR2 is SVGIG (reference sequence). The CDR3 nucleotides are TGTGCCTGGGGGCGGCCAGGGTTTGATCAGCCCCAGCATTTT. Protein: CAWGRPGFDQPQHF. Complete variable domain (other parts from reference TRBV30 and TRBJ1-5): SQTIHQWPATLVQPVGSPLSLECTVEGTSNPNLYWYRQAAGRGLQLLFYSVGIGQISSEVPQNLSASRPQDRQFILSSKKLLLSDSGFYLCAWGRPGFDQPQHFGDGTRLSIL.

The rearrangement joins TRBV19 to TRBJ2-1, with 12 positions matching TRBD2. The CDR3 runs to 15 residues. V trimming: 7 bases; J trimming: 3 bases; junction bases outside the gene matches: 4. In germline, CDR1 is LNHDA, CDR2 SQIVND (reference sequence). The CDR3 coding sequence is TGTGCCAGTACCAAGACTAGCGGGGGCTACAATGAGCAGTTCTTC. Translation: CASTKTSGGYNEQFF. The full variable domain, rest sourced from reference TRBV19 and TRBJ2-1, is DGGITQSPKYLFRKEGQNVTLSCEQNLNHDAMYWYRQDPGQGLRLIYYSQIVNDFQKGDIAEGYSVSREKKESFPLTVTSAQKNPTAFYLCASTKTSGGYNEQFFGPGTRLTVL.

J is TRBJ2-3 and V is TRBV5-4; TRBD1 matches 9 bases. The CDR3 covers 15 residues. With V trimmed by 4 bases and J by 3 bases, 6 bases remained unmatched. Germline CDR1 and CDR2: SGHNT and YYREEE (reference sequence). CDR3 sequence (DNA): TGTGCCAGCAGCACTGTGACAGGGGGGACAGATACGCAGTATTTT. Encoded protein: CASSTVTGGTDTQYF.

This clone turned up a few times. V gene TRBV5-6 combines with J gene TRBJ1-1; maybe TRBD1 (6 bases). The CDR3 spans 15 residues. Trimming left V 6 bases short and J 0 bases short, with 15 bases between. CDR1 SGHDT and CDR2 YYEEEE come from the germline V gene. DNA for the CDR3: TGTGCCAGCAACGCGGGGGGCGCAATGAACACTGAAGCTTTCTTT. Translating gives CASNAGGAMNTEAFF.